This T cell receptor (beta chain) was captured by sequencing in a study of graft-versus-host responses after intestinal transplantation. In the study overall: Each recipient received anti-thymocyte globulin induction, then tacrolimus and steroids for approximately 3 years.

As regards this clone: Its target is unknown.

Sequencing was performed with immunoSEQ multiplex PCR; in TCRdb, only in-frame clones are kept and a portion is missing. The sample contains about 14,000 clones, around 94% of which appear only once. Study-level results: Among circulating GvH clones, peak levels were associated with early post-transplant declines in HvG clones. In patients with graft-donor T cell macrochimerism, allograft graft-versus-host to host-versus-graft clonal ratios were high. Among recipient marrow samples, GvH clones were found; some appeared first in ileum or blood.

The V end was cut by 4 bases, the J end by 9 bases, with 13 bases between. This CDR3 spans 13 amino acids. Looked up from germline, CDR1 is SGHTA and CDR2 is FQGNSA. The clonotype was recovered from a human patient who received an intestinal transplant, so some T cells may come from the graft donor. The sample was PBMCs, taken 9 days after transplant. The chain employs TRBV7-2 and TRBJ2-1; weak D call: TRBD1 (5 bases). DNA for the CDR3: TGTGCCAGCAGCTGGGGCCTAGGGCCTGAGCAGTTCTTC. It translates to CASSWGLGPEQFF.